A selection of T cell receptor beta chains follows, all from one sample in a study of shared clonotypes between healthy human individuals. The repertoire was sequenced with immunoSEQ multiplex PCR; TCRdb's copy has only in-frame clones and lacks some. The sample has approximately 1.9 million clones; roughly 93% are singletons. The sequenced sample consisted of naive CD8+ T cells from PBMCs. These receptors all come from a man between 18 and 29 years old in good health. Some clones in this sample may be carry-over from other donors' samples. CDR3s include the opening cysteine and the closing phenylalanine or tryptophan. A D gene is named only where the DNA matches it firmly. Only some rows state a clone size, as once, few, many or a class for expanded clones.

d_call	j_call	v_call	clone_size	cdr3_aa	cdr3_nt
-	TRBJ1-5	TRBV25-1	-	CASTGGGVQPQHF	TGTGCCAGCACCGGCGGAGGAGTGCAGCCCCAGCATTTT
TRBD1	TRBJ2-7	TRBV5-6	-	CASSWDRSSYEQYF	TGTGCCAGCAGCTGGGACAGGAGCTCCTACGAGCAGTACTTC
TRBD2	TRBJ2-5	TRBV25-1	-	CASSDRTSGSFETQYF	TGTGCCAGCAGTGATCGGACTAGCGGGAGCTTTGAGACCCAGTACTTC
-	TRBJ2-2	TRBV10-3	-	CAISESRVGSTGELFF	TGTGCCATCAGTGAGTCTCGGGTCGGGAGTACCGGGGAGCTGTTTTTT
-	TRBJ2-1	TRBV6-5	once	CASSYGDLSEQFF	TGTGCCAGCAGTTACGGAGACCTAAGTGAGCAGTTCTTC
-	TRBJ2-7	TRBV28	-	CASSAIEASHEQYF	TGTGCCAGCAGCGCAATAGAGGCCAGCCACGAGCAGTACTTC
-	TRBJ2-3	TRBV5-1	-	CASSGVVGDTQYF	TGCGCCAGCAGCGGGGTCGTAGGTGATACGCAGTATTTT
-	TRBJ2-7	TRBV7-6	-	CASSPGPRDGSYEQYF	TGTGCCAGCAGCCCCGGACCCCGGGACGGTTCCTACGAGCAGTACTTC
-	TRBJ2-2	TRBV28	-	CASSPRGIVRSDTGELFF	TGTGCCAGCAGCCCAAGGGGCATCGTTCGGTCCGACACCGGGGAGCTGTTTTTT
TRBD1	TRBJ2-7	TRBV30	-	CAWSPGQGVDEQYF	TGTGCCTGGAGTCCGGGACAGGGTGTCGACGAGCAGTACTTC
TRBD1	TRBJ2-1	TRBV7-8	-	CASSSRDRRYNEQFF	TGTGCCAGCAGCAGCCGGGACAGGCGCTACAATGAGCAGTTCTTC
TRBD1	TRBJ2-3	TRBV6-1	-	CASRETGGMDTQYF	TGTGCCAGCAGGGAGACAGGGGGCATGGATACGCAGTATTTT
TRBD2	TRBJ2-1	TRBV27	-	CASSWGTSGDNEQFF	TGTGCCAGCAGTTGGGGGACTAGCGGGGACAATGAGCAGTTCTTC
TRBD1	TRBJ1-2	TRBV9	-	CASSSSWTGIRDGYTF	TGTGCCAGCAGCTCATCGTGGACAGGGATACGTGATGGCTACACCTTC
-	TRBJ1-2	TRBV28	-	CASRSYREGAYTF	TGTGCCAGCAGAAGTTACAGGGAAGGGGCCTACACCTTC
-	TRBJ2-1	TRBV27	-	CASSLQTSTFHEQFF	TGTGCCAGCAGTTTACAGACGAGCACCTTCCATGAGCAGTTCTTC
-	TRBJ1-1	TRBV29-1	few	CSANWVVGNTEAFF	TGCAGCGCGAACTGGGTCGTGGGGAACACTGAAGCTTTCTTT
-	TRBJ2-1	TRBV5-4	-	CASSVDSYNEQFF	TGTGCCAGCTCGGTGGATTCCTACAATGAGCAGTTCTTC
TRBD2	TRBJ2-7	TRBV27	-	CASSSRTSGTYEQYF	TGTGCCAGCAGTTCGCGGACTAGCGGGACCTACGAGCAGTACTTC
-	TRBJ1-5	TRBV27	-	CASSQQGMEQPQHF	TGTGCCAGCAGTCAACAGGGAATGGAACAGCCCCAGCATTTT
-	TRBJ1-2	TRBV4-1	-	CASSQARAYGYTF	TGCGCCAGCAGCCAAGCGAGAGCCTATGGCTACACCTTC
-	TRBJ1-5	TRBV6-4	-	CASSDSGSNQPQHF	TGTGCCAGCAGTGACTCAGGTAGCAATCAGCCCCAGCATTTT
TRBD2	TRBJ2-3	TRBV27	-	CASSQRERESAKDTQYF	TGTGCCAGCAGTCAACGGGAGCGGGAGAGTGCAAAGGATACGCAGTATTTT
TRBD2	TRBJ2-2	TRBV28	-	CASSLLAGGTGELFF	TGTGCCAGCAGTTTACTAGCGGGAGGCACCGGGGAGCTGTTTTTT
-	TRBJ2-2	TRBV6-5	-	CASSYSQRDTGELFF	TGTGCCAGCAGTTACTCCCAGCGCGACACCGGGGAGCTGTTTTTT
-	TRBJ1-1	TRBV27	-	CASSFVGGNTEAFF	TGTGCCAGCAGTTTTGTCGGGGGGAACACTGAAGCTTTCTTT
-	TRBJ1-2	TRBV27	-	CASSLRDSPPGDYGYTF	TGTGCCAGCAGTTTAAGGGATTCTCCTCCGGGGGACTATGGCTACACCTTC
-	TRBJ1-2	TRBV2	-	CASSEAGRGRGYTF	TGTGCCAGCAGTGAAGCAGGGAGGGGGAGAGGCTACACCTTC
-	TRBJ1-2	TRBV27	-	CASSLLGGNGYTF	TGTGCCAGCAGTTTATTGGGAGGGAATGGCTACACCTTC
-	TRBJ1-1	TRBV27	-	CASSLLTGYGRTEAFF	TGTGCCAGCAGTTTATTAACGGGTTACGGGAGGACTGAAGCTTTCTTT
-	TRBJ2-6	TRBV4-3	-	CASSQWDGLSGANVLTF	TGCGCCAGCAGCCAATGGGACGGGCTCTCTGGGGCCAACGTCCTGACTTTC
-	TRBJ2-7	TRBV10-2	-	CASSERGLTTEQYF	TGCGCCAGCAGTGAGAGGGGTCTCACTACAGAGCAGTACTTC
-	TRBJ2-7	TRBV29-1	-	CSVEDWQGPYEQYF	TGCAGCGTTGAAGACTGGCAGGGCCCCTACGAGCAGTACTTC
-	TRBJ2-2	TRBV4-3	-	CASSQAPGENTGELFF	TGCGCCAGCAGCCAAGCCCCGGGCGAGAACACCGGGGAGCTGTTTTTT
-	TRBJ2-4	TRBV13	-	CASAEGQVNIQYF	TGTGCCAGTGCAGAGGGGCAAGTAAACATTCAGTACTTC
-	TRBJ1-5	TRBV18	-	CASSPPAGNQPQHF	TGTGCCAGCTCACCACCGGCGGGTAATCAGCCCCAGCATTTT
-	TRBJ2-6	TRBV7-8	-	CASSLRSGANVLTF	TGTGCCAGCAGCTTACGTTCCGGGGCCAACGTCCTGACTTTC
-	TRBJ1-5	TRBV4-1	-	CASSQGARGQPQHF	TGCGCCAGCAGCCAAGGTGCCCGCGGGCAGCCCCAGCATTTT
-	TRBJ2-3	TRBV29-1	-	CSVEKSGLSTDTQYF	TGCAGCGTGGAAAAAAGTGGTCTTAGCACAGATACGCAGTATTTT
-	TRBJ2-7	TRBV20-1	once	CSARDSYEQYF	TGCAGTGCTAGAGATAGCTACGAGCAGTACTTC
-	TRBJ1-1	TRBV6-5	few	CASSLTSAIAEAFF	TGTGCCAGCAGTCTGACCTCCGCTATCGCTGAAGCTTTCTTT
-	TRBJ2-1	TRBV7-8	-	CASSLAQAGKDEQFF	TGTGCCAGCAGCTTAGCACAGGCAGGGAAGGATGAGCAGTTCTTC
-	TRBJ2-5	TRBV7-9	-	CASSLDTQYF	TGTGCCAGCAGCTTAGATACCCAGTACTTC
TRBD1	TRBJ1-5	TRBV10-3	-	CATWTGMGSNQPQHF	TGTGCCACTTGGACAGGGATGGGAAGCAATCAGCCCCAGCATTTT
-	TRBJ2-7	TRBV27	-	CASRGQNSYEQYF	TGTGCCAGCAGAGGGCAGAACTCCTACGAGCAGTACTTC
TRBD1	TRBJ1-2	TRBV5-1	-	CASSLDRGQDGYTF	TGCGCCAGCAGCTTGGACAGGGGGCAAGATGGCTACACCTTC
-	TRBJ1-1	TRBV4-1	-	CASSQDQGMNTEAFF	TGCGCCAGCAGCCAAGATCAAGGCATGAACACTGAAGCTTTCTTT
TRBD1	TRBJ2-7	TRBV5-1	-	CASSAWGTGASEQYF	TGCGCCAGCAGCGCATGGGGGACAGGTGCTTCCGAGCAGTACTTC
TRBD2	TRBJ2-1	TRBV2	-	CASSDTGLAGDHEQFF	TGTGCCAGCAGTGACACTGGACTAGCGGGAGATCATGAGCAGTTCTTC
TRBD1	TRBJ1-2	TRBV9	-	CASSVEMTGGYGYTF	TGTGCCAGCAGCGTAGAAATGACAGGGGGCTATGGCTACACCTTC
-	TRBJ1-2	TRBV19	-	CASSIGGNGYTF	TGTGCCAGTAGTATAGGGGGAAATGGCTACACCTTC